These 14 T cell receptor beta chains originate from one sample sequenced in a study of OX40 agonist ivuxolimab in advanced cancers. TCRdb's copy holds only in-frame clones and misses some; the assay was immunoSEQ multiplex PCR. The sample lists more than 45,000 clones, around 88% seen once, with under 3% in the top ten. This sample comprised CD4+ or CD8+ T cells sorted from blood, obtained in a trial of the OX40 agonist ivuxolimab. The source of these receptors is an adult with an advanced solid tumor such as melanoma, head and neck, liver or kidney cancer.

V usage is TRBV30 and J usage is TRBJ1-3, with TRBD1 as a possible D gene (5 bases). Trimming took 2 bases from V and 0 from J, leaving 8 bases between them. The germline V gene encodes CDR1 GTSNPN and CDR2 SVGIG (reference sequence). This CDR3 has 14 amino acids. The CDR3 DNA is TGTGCCTGGAGTAAGGGGAGCTCTGGAAACACCATATATTTT. As protein: CAWSKGSSGNTIYF.

This rearrangement joins TRBV6-5 to TRBJ2-5; D remains ambiguous. Germline CDR1 and CDR2: MNHEY and SVGAGI. The CDR3 is 13 amino acids. V lost 5 bases, J lost 2 bases, and 9 bases lay in between. As DNA, the CDR3 is TGTGCCAGCAGTCGACCCCTACAAGAGACCCAGTACTTC. Encoded protein: CASSRPLQETQYF.

The chain links TRBV6-6 to TRBJ2-1, with D tentatively TRBD1 (6 bases). This CDR3 has 15 amino acids. V gave up 6 bases and J gave up 2 bases, with 14 bases separating them. CDR1 is MNHNY, CDR2 SVGAGI, per germline (reference sequence). The CDR3 is CASSRPAGAYNEQFF. The CDR3 DNA follows: TGTGCCAGCAGCCGCCCCGCAGGGGCCTACAATGAGCAGTTCTTC.

The chain recombines TRBV11-3 with TRBJ2-7; D is unclear. The CDR3 totals 14 residues. V dropped 3 bases and J dropped 2 bases, with 11 bases sitting between them. In germline, CDR1 is SGHNT, CDR2 YENEEA. The CDR3 DNA reads TGTGCCAGCAGCTTCAGTGGGGATGCCTACGAGCAGTACTTC. Amino acids: CASSFSGDAYEQYF.

The chain uses TRBV5-1 and TRBJ2-7; possible D gene TRBD2, 6 bases. The CDR3 has 15 residues. Germline CDR1 and CDR2: SGHRS and YFSETQ. V was cut by 4 bases and J by 4 bases, with 18 bases left in between. The CDR3 spells CASSPKVGTEYEQYF. CDR3 bases: TGCGCCAGCAGCCCCAAAGTGGGGACTGAGTACGAGCAGTACTTC.

By frequency in the sample, this clone is medium-sized (0.01 to 0.1%). The J gene is TRBJ1-2, the V gene TRBV2, with D tentatively TRBD1 (5 bases). V was shortened by 8 bases and J by 8 bases, with 12 bases between the two germline ends. The CDR3 contains 11 residues. Germline-derived CDR1 and CDR2 are SNHLY and FYNNEI. The CDR3: CASERGLGYTF. In nucleotides, the CDR3 is TGTGCCAGCGAAAGGGGTTTGGGCTACACCTTC.

This clone was seen a single time. V usage is TRBV6-5 and J usage is TRBJ1-6, with D perhaps TRBD1 (6 bases). The ends were cut back, 6 bases at V and 2 bases at J, with 11 bases in the middle. The CDR3 has 15 amino acids. Germline V gene lookup returns CDR1 MNHEY and CDR2 SVGAGI. For the CDR3, the DNA is TGTGCCAGCAGCAGGGGCATAACCTATAATTCACCCCTCCACTTT. Protein: CASSRGITYNSPLHF.

The chain carries TRBV7-9 and TRBJ2-5; D might be TRBD2 (5 bases). V was pared by 0 bases and J by 4 bases, with 9 bases between. Germline V CDR1 and CDR2: SEHNR, FQNEAQ (reference sequence). The CDR3 length is 14 residues. This CDR3 is CASSLAGSGETQYF. The CDR3 DNA reads as TGTGCCAGCAGCTTAGCTGGGAGCGGAGAGACCCAGTACTTC.

This clone was recorded only once. This chain connects TRBV27 to TRBJ2-5, with TRBD2 matching over 9 bases. The DNA end is more similar to TRBJ2-7, so the J call may be wrong. CDR1 and CDR2 from the germline V gene are MNHEY and SMNVEV (reference sequence). The CDR3 runs 15 residues. The CDR3 bases are TGTGCCAGCAGTTTATGGGCTAGCGGGGATTACGAGCAGTACTTC. This gives the protein CASSLWASGDYEQYF.

The chain links TRBV19 to TRBJ2-7; D might be TRBD1 or TRBD2, each matching 5 bases. Germline loops: CDR1 LNHDA, CDR2 SQIVND (reference sequence). The CDR3 has 15 residues. The V end was cut by 9 bases, the J end by 3 bases, with 21 bases between. CDR3 DNA sequence: TGTGCCAGCAGATCCCAAGGGGTGAGCGGCTACGAGCAGTACTTC. Residues: CASRSQGVSGYEQYF. Full variable domain (outside the CDR3, taken from reference TRBV19 and TRBJ2-7): DGGITQSPKYLFRKEGQNVTLSCEQNLNHDAMYWYRQDPGQGLRLIYYSQIVNDFQKGDIAEGYSVSREKKESFPLTVTSAQKNPTAFYLCASRSQGVSGYEQYFGPGTRLTVT.

A note on this clone: The CDR3 carries no conserved terminal phenylalanine or tryptophan, so it likely arises from a read error. The DNA is left out, because the CDR3 cannot be placed on it with certainty; the CDR3 is given as TCRdb lists it. The V and J genes are TRBV2 and TRBJ1-1; TRBD1 is the table's D call, not checked against the DNA. Germline V gives CDR1 SNHLY, CDR2 FYNNEI. The CDR3 length is 10 residues, termini included. The chain's CDR3 is CASRDDRTYL.

This chain links TRBV6-5 with TRBJ1-6; D perhaps matches TRBD1 (6 bases). The V gene's germline CDR1 is MNHEY and CDR2 SVGAGI. V was pared by 5 bases and J by 4 bases, with 12 bases between. The CDR3 has 15 residues. The CDR3 DNA reads TGTGCCAGCAGTCCAGGGGTTACTTATAATTCACCCCTCCACTTT. Protein product: CASSPGVTYNSPLHF.

The V gene is TRBV28, the J gene TRBJ1-5; weak D call: TRBD1 (5 bases). Trimming removed 7 bases from V and 1 base from J, with 14 bases in between. CDR3 size: 15 residues. Germline CDR1 and CDR2: MDHEN and SYDVKM. The CDR3 spells CASNGGGISNQPQHF. CDR3 in DNA: TGTGCCAGCAACGGGGGGGGGATCAGCAATCAGCCCCAGCATTTT.

The rearrangement links TRBV7-8 to TRBJ1-2; the match to TRBD1 covers 9 bases. This CDR3 is built from 15 residues. The ends lost 5 bases at V and 2 bases at J; junction bases unmatched: 6. Per the germline V gene, CDR1 is SGHVS and CDR2 is FQNEAQ. CDR3 coding DNA: TGTGCCAGCAGCGCCTACAGGGGGCGGAACTATGGCTACACCTTC. Residues: CASSAYRGRNYGYTF. Together with reference TRBV7-8 and TRBJ1-2, the CDR3 gives the full variable domain: GAGVSQSPRYKVAKRGQDVALRCDPISGHVSLFWYQQALGQGPEFLTYFQNEAQLDKSGLPSDRFFAERPEGSVSTLKIQRTQQEDSAVYLCASSAYRGRNYGYTFGSGTRLTVV.